This T cell receptor (beta chain) comes out of a study of T cell responses to AZD1222 COVID-19 vaccine. The CDR3 contains 12 residues. The germline V and J ends were trimmed by 5 bases and 4 bases, with 6 bases remaining between them. Looked up from germline, CDR1 is MNHEY and CDR2 is SVGEGT. The protocol was immunoSEQ multiplex PCR, while the TCRdb copy is restricted to in-frame clones and leaves out a portion. The sample lists about 96,000 clones, 70% to 90% seen once, with roughly 1.7% in the top ten. Study-level findings and limits: Reports indicate that nearly half of spike-specific TCRs are directed at unmutated variant regions.

Regarding this clone: No antigen is known for it.

The chain is built from TRBV6-2 or TRBV6-3 and TRBJ2-1; D gene unclear. The sequence derives from an adult in good health. The sequencing used peripheral blood, collected on day 0 of AZD1222 vaccination. CDR3 amino acids: CASSPDYNEQFF. The CDR3 coding sequence is TGTGCCAGCAGTCCGGATTACAATGAGCAGTTCTTC.